This entry concerns a single T cell receptor beta chain. Its specificity is not known. Time point in this sample: newly diagnosed GD, antithyroid drugs for less than 3 months. Construction of the TCR library relied on RNA isolated from PBMCs. Assembly of TCR beta libraries relied on iRepertoire HTBI primers together with Arm-PCR of CDR3 regions. One entry per CDR3 protein, called by TCRdb with MiXCR from the multiplex PCR reads. Of about 440,000 distinct CDR3 sequences in the sample, about 15% were seen once. The data derive from a study of regulatory T cells in long-lasting Graves disease. General study points: Blood alone, not thyroid tissue, was studied. Preferential use of TRBV28, TRBJ1-2 and TRBJ2-5 was seen in persistent disease.

This CDR3 is 12 amino acids long. The germline V gene has CDR1 DFQATT and CDR2 SNEGSKA (reference sequence). Another study also made use of these data, one on T cells in Graves' hyperthyroidism and ophthalmopathy. That publication notes: Carried out on the TCR CDR3, a first-round RT-PCR used the HTBI primer set. The majority of expanded thyroid clonotypes above 0.001 also appeared in blood.

The sequencing used peripheral blood mononuclear cells (PBMCs), collected at new diagnosis, from a patient treated with antithyroid drugs. This clonotype was obtained from a woman aged 30 to 39 with Graves disease. This rearrangement joins TRBV20-1 to TRBJ2-5, with D possibly being TRBD1 or TRBD2 (5 bases each). The CDR3 is CRGMGERETQYF. For the CDR3, the DNA is TGCAGGGGGATGGGGGAGAGAGAGACCCAGTACTTC.